The present TCR beta chain was sequenced within a study of cytomegalovirus exposure and HLA in healthy donors. Broader study findings: The number of N-insertions in an Asian-associated ancestry cluster was reportedly below the roughly 660-donor mean in a later analysis. V- and J-gene trimming in TCR beta was tied to a missense DCLRE1C variant by an analysis performed later.

Per germline, CDR1 LGHNA and CDR2 YSLEER. The CDR3 consists of 17 residues. Trimming shortened V by 0 bases and J by 5 bases, and 14 bases separated the two germline ends. Researchers ran the PCR with 60 Vbeta and 13 Jbeta primers. Clones were sequenced by immunoSEQ multiplex PCR, and TCRdb holds only the in-frame ones, with some missing. The sample data list around 140,000 clones. Notes on this clone: Its antigen is as yet unknown.

V gene TRBV4-3 combines with J gene TRBJ1-6; weak D call: TRBD1 (5 bases). The sequence was obtained from a woman in her forties in good health and CMV-seronegative. Source material: PBMCs. The CDR3 DNA reads as TGCGCCAGCAGCCAAGAGTGGATAGGGGCTAATAATTCACCCCTCCACTTT. Translated: CASSQEWIGANNSPLHF.